The present T cell receptor (beta chain) was sequenced within a study of T cell responses to AZD1222 COVID-19 vaccine. Generated by immunoSEQ multiplex PCR, the TCRdb table keeps only in-frame clones and is missing some. The sample lists around 130,000 clones; roughly 92% were seen once. J was trimmed by 5 bases and V by 3 bases; bases with no gene match: 4. The CDR3 has 16 residues. Germline lookup yields CDR1 SGDLS and CDR2 YYNGEE. Comment on this clone: What it binds is unknown.

Study outcomes and limitations: Clonal diversity may have been underestimated, and the donors were mostly white British, with more females than males. Spike-specific TCR depth and breadth grew after two AZD1222 doses. Just five or six AZD1222 recipients were seropositive at baseline.

This sample comprised peripheral blood, obtained on day 0 of AZD1222 vaccination. This chain connects TRBV9 to TRBJ2-2; 13 bases match TRBD2. This sequence was found in an adult in good health. The CDR3 DNA reads TGTGCCAGCAGCGCCGAACTAGCGGGAGGGACCGGGGAGCTGTTTTTT. It yields the protein CASSAELAGGTGELFF.